This is a list of T cell receptor beta chains from one sample in a study of T-cell memory formation after mild COVID-19. TCRdb itself ran the 5' RACE reads through MiXCR, one entry per CDR3 protein. The repertoire has over 350,000 distinct CDR3 sequences, roughly 15% of them found once; the top ten carry roughly 21%. Sequenced input: PBMCs or a T cell subset sorted from them (not recorded which). The source is a man between 18 and 29 years old who had mild COVID-19 (a few samples of this study predate the infection). Cell type and time point are not known. Both conserved end residues are part of each CDR3. A D gene is named only where the DNA matches it firmly. Clone size is not always given. Where it is, it says once, few, many or a class for expanded clones.

d_call j_call cdr3_length clone_size v_call cdr3_nt cdr3_aa
TRBD1 TRBJ1-2 14 few TRBV12-3/TRBV12-4 TGTGCCAGCAACCTGGGGGAGGGGGCTAACGGCTACACCTTC CASNLGEGANGYTF
- TRBJ2-1 13 - TRBV21-1 TGTGCCAGCCCGGAGACACGTTACAATGAGCAGTTCTTC CASPETRYNEQFF
- TRBJ2-5 15 many TRBV12-3/TRBV12-4 TGTGCCAGCAGTGGAATGACGGGTCTTCAAGAGACCCAGTACTTC CASSGMTGLQETQYF
TRBD1 TRBJ1-6 15 - TRBV27 TGTGCCAGCAGTTTAGGGGACAGGGAAAATTCACCCCTCCACTTT CASSLGDRENSPLHF
- TRBJ1-5 16 - TRBV27 TGTGCCAGCAGTTCGACCCCAGGGTCGAGCAATCAGCCCCAGCATTTT CASSSTPGSSNQPQHF
- TRBJ1-1 14 few TRBV7-2 TGTGCCAGCAGCTTCTGGACCGATACAGTTGAAGCTTTCTTT CASSFWTDTVEAFF
TRBD2 TRBJ2-1 13 many TRBV29-1 TGCAGCGTCGGGGGGGGGGTACACGTTGAGCAGTTCTTC CSVGGGVHVEQFF
TRBD1 TRBJ1-4 16 - TRBV5-5 TGTGCCAGCAGCTTGGGCAGGGGGCTGGCTAATGAAAAACTGTTTTTT CASSLGRGLANEKLFF
- TRBJ2-3 14 few TRBV6-1 TGTGCCAGCAGTGAGGGACACAGCACAGATACGCAGTATTTT CASSEGHSTDTQYF
- TRBJ2-2 15 - TRBV6-5 TGTGCCAGCAGAGAGACAGAGCTAAACACCGGGGAGCTGTTTTTT CASRETELNTGELFF
TRBD1 TRBJ1-6 17 - TRBV4-1 TGCGCCAGCAGCCAAGTATCCGGTGGGGACAGTTATTCACCCCTCCACTTT CASSQVSGGDSYSPLHF
- TRBJ2-3 14 - TRBV2 TGTGCCAGCACCATTAGGGGGGGCACAGATACGCAGTATTTT CASTIRGGTDTQYF
TRBD1 TRBJ2-2 15 many TRBV5-1 TGCGCCAGCAGCGCCCGGACAGGGGGCGCCGGGGAGCTGTTTTTT CASSARTGGAGELFF
- TRBJ1-5 16 - TRBV6-2/TRBV6-3 TGTGCCAGCGGGAGGAACTGGGGAGTGTTGAATCAGCCCCAGCATTTT CASGRNWGVLNQPQHF
- TRBJ1-1 14 - TRBV11-2 TGTGCCAGCAGCTTCGGGGTGAGGGTCTCTGAAGCTTTCTTT CASSFGVRVSEAFF
TRBD1 TRBJ2-5 14 - TRBV6-5 TGTGCCAGCAGTTACCTGGGGACAGGGGGGACCCAGTACTTC CASSYLGTGGTQYF
- TRBJ1-2 12 - TRBV6-6 TGTGCCAGCACCGGGACGCTCGGTGGCTACACCTTC CASTGTLGGYTF
- TRBJ1-3 15 few TRBV4-3 TGCGCCAGCAGCCCGAAGTGGGGTAGCGGAAACACCATATATTTT CASSPKWGSGNTIYF
TRBD1 TRBJ1-6 16 few TRBV13 TGTGCCAGCAGCTTTGCCCTCGACAGGGGGGGATCACCCCTCCACTTT CASSFALDRGGSPLHF
- TRBJ2-3 15 - TRBV7-3 TGTGCCAGCAGCGCCCTAGGGGAGAGCACAGATACGCAGTATTTT CASSALGESTDTQYF
- TRBJ2-7 13 - TRBV20-1 TGCAGTGCTAGTGGCAGGGCTTCCTACGAGCAGTACTTC CSASGRASYEQYF
- TRBJ2-2 16 - TRBV19 TGTGCCAGTAGTTCCTCGGATCTAAAACACACCGGGGAGCTGTTTTTT CASSSSDLKHTGELFF
TRBD1 TRBJ2-7 13 medium-sized TRBV5-1 TGCGCCAGCAGCTTTGGACAGGGCAGCGAGCAGTACTTC CASSFGQGSEQYF
- TRBJ2-1 17 few TRBV4-2 TGTGCCAGCAGCCAAGATGGGGCCGGGACGGTCTTCAATGAGCAGTTCTTC CASSQDGAGTVFNEQFF
- TRBJ1-5 15 many TRBV4-1 TGCGCCAGCAGCCAAATCTGGGAACGAGATCAGCCCCAGCATTTT CASSQIWERDQPQHF
TRBD2 TRBJ2-3 14 many TRBV9 TGTGCCAGCAGCGTCGCGGGGGGGGAAGATACGCAGTATTTT CASSVAGGEDTQYF
- TRBJ1-2 15 - TRBV18 TGTGCCAGCTCACCATTGGGGGGAAGCGACTATGGCTACACCTTC CASSPLGGSDYGYTF
- TRBJ2-1 14 - TRBV14 TGTGCCAGCAGCCAAGTACAGGAGTACAATGAGCAGTTCTTC CASSQVQEYNEQFF
TRBD2 TRBJ2-5 14 - TRBV7-2 TGTGCCAGCAGCTTCAGGAGCGGGGGAGAGACCCAGTACTTC CASSFRSGGETQYF
TRBD2 TRBJ2-3 16 - TRBV11-1 TGTGCCAGCAGCTTAGCTAGCGGGGGTAGCACAGATACGCAGTATTTT CASSLASGGSTDTQYF
- TRBJ2-1 15 - TRBV15 TGTGCCACCCGTACTACAGGGCCCCCCCGCGTTGAGCAGTTCTTC CATRTTGPPRVEQFF
TRBD1 TRBJ2-1 16 few TRBV12-3/TRBV12-4 TGTGCCAGCAGTTCGACAGGGATTAATTTCTACAATGAGCAGTTCTTC CASSSTGINFYNEQFF
- TRBJ1-1 13 few TRBV29-1 TGCAGCGGGGGGCCCCGAGGGGGCACTGAAGCTTTCTTT CSGGPRGGTEAFF
- TRBJ1-2 13 - TRBV6-2/TRBV6-3 TGTGCCAGCAATCTTGCCGGCCTCTATGGCTACACCTTC CASNLAGLYGYTF
TRBD1 TRBJ1-6 17 few TRBV20-1 TGCAGTGCCAGGAGGATTGACAGGGGTGTGGGTTATTCACCCCTCCACTTT CSARRIDRGVGYSPLHF
- TRBJ1-5 16 few TRBV3-1 TGTGCCAGCAGCCCCTCCGGCGGTTATAGCAATCAGCCCCAGCATTTT CASSPSGGYSNQPQHF
- TRBJ2-1 16 - TRBV6-5 TGTGCCAGCAGTTACGGACGGGCACCCTCCTACAATGAGCAGTTCTTC CASSYGRAPSYNEQFF
TRBD1 TRBJ1-2 16 - TRBV6-5 TGTGCCAGCAGGGGGGAAGGGACAGCGCCCTTCTATGGCTACACCTTC CASRGEGTAPFYGYTF
- TRBJ2-7 16 - TRBV5-1 TGCGCCAGCAGCTTGGCAGATGGTGGTCTCCCCTACGAGCAGTACTTC CASSLADGGLPYEQYF
TRBD1 TRBJ1-2 18 - TRBV11-2 TGTGCCAGCAGCTGGAGGGGAATACTAAGACAGGGGCCCTATGGCTACACCTTC CASSWRGILRQGPYGYTF
TRBD1 TRBJ2-7 14 few TRBV5-6 TGTGCCAGCAGCTACTGGACAGGGAGCGACGAGCAGTACTTC CASSYWTGSDEQYF
- TRBJ2-5 15 few TRBV7-2 TGTGCCAGCAGCTTAGGAGGAGCTAGCGCAGAGACCCAGTACTTC CASSLGGASAETQYF
- TRBJ2-3 14 - TRBV7-3 TGTGCCAGCAGCTTCGACGCTAGCACAGATACGCAGTATTTT CASSFDASTDTQYF
- TRBJ2-1 16 many TRBV11-2 TGTGCCAGCAGCCATAGAGGGGGGCTGTCCTACAATGAGCAGTTCTTC CASSHRGGLSYNEQFF
- TRBJ2-7 13 - TRBV5-1 TGCGCCAGCAGCTTCGGCACTGGGTACGAGCAGTACTTC CASSFGTGYEQYF
- TRBJ2-3 13 few TRBV7-3 TGTGCCAGCAGCTTAAGTAGGGGCGATACGCAGTATTTT CASSLSRGDTQYF
TRBD1 TRBJ2-3 14 - TRBV11-3 TGTGCCAGCAGCTTCAGGGGGACCACAGATACGCAGTATTTT CASSFRGTTDTQYF
- TRBJ2-4 13 - TRBV4-3 TGCGCCAGCAGCCAGATACAGGGAAACATTCAGTACTTC CASSQIQGNIQYF
- TRBJ1-3 15 - TRBV12-3/TRBV12-4 TGTGCCAGCAGCCGTTGGGGAGTCTCTGGAAACACCATATATTTT CASSRWGVSGNTIYF
TRBD2 TRBJ2-1 16 many TRBV5-1 TGCGCCAGCAGCTTGGCGGCTAGCGGGGTATACAATGAGCAGTTCTTC CASSLAASGVYNEQFF
- TRBJ2-2 13 many TRBV7-2 TGTGCCAGCAGCTTAGGAATCACCGGGGAGCTGTTTTTT CASSLGITGELFF
- TRBJ1-2 12 - TRBV4-3 TGCGCCAGCAGCCAAGGGGAGCAGTCCTACACCTTC CASSQGEQSYTF